This entry describes one T cell receptor beta chain. Its specificity is not known. This sample was taken from a study of T cells expressing NK-cell markers. About the research overall: Seven donors tested HCMV-seropositive and one tested seronegative among the eight sequenced. Study-wide points: Dominant NKG2C+ clonotypes made up about 1.0-7.5% of CD8+ T cells in roughly six donors. A handful of donors showed these clonotypes also leading the CD3+CD56-NKG2C+ fraction.

Per germline, CDR1 SNHLY and CDR2 FYNNEI. CDR3 length: 15 amino acids. With UMIs, 5'RACE template switching was used to make TCR beta cDNA. TCRdb re-called the 5' RACE reads and shows each CDR3 protein once, DNA omitted. This sample lists 450,000 to 600,000 distinct CDR3 sequences; its ten largest clones have around 3.3%. The sequencing input was blood T cells: a sorted CD56 or NKG2C T cell subset, CD4+ or CD8+ T cells, or bulk PBMC T cells (not recorded which). The gene calls are TRBV2 and TRBJ2-6. The sequence was obtained from a man aged 18 to 30 in good health. The CDR3 reads CASRTQTTGANVLTF.